Presented here are 25 T cell receptor beta chains from one specimen sequenced in a study of spatial heterogeneity in lung cancer. Time point: sample taken at primary tumor resection. Extraction of whole RNA from tumor, nontumor lung or frozen PBMC preceded unsorted sequencing. MiXCR, applied by TCRdb to the 5' RACE reads, yields one record per CDR3 protein. Seen here are tens of thousands of distinct CDR3 sequences, roughly 4.5% observed once, and the top ten hold about 37%. The sample was PBMCs, taken at surgery. All receptors derive from a male donor with early-stage non-small cell lung cancer.

This clonotype was seen ten or more times. The chain employs TRBV7-8 and TRBJ2-1; no reliable D call. The CDR3 is made up of 17 amino acids. Trimming shortened V by 2 bases and J by 1 base, and 15 bases separated the two germline ends. Germline CDR1 and CDR2: SGHVS and FQNEAQ. CDR3 sequence: CASSLTPRSASYNEQFF. DNA for the CDR3: TGTGCCAGCAGCTTAACCCCGAGGTCCGCTTCCTACAATGAGCAGTTCTTC.

This clonotype has just a few counts. This chain connects TRBV12-3 or TRBV12-4 to TRBJ2-6; no firm D call. V dropped 6 bases and J dropped 0 bases, with 12 bases sitting between them. CDR3 length: 16 residues. The CDR3 spells CASRDLRSSGANVLTF. In DNA, the CDR3 is TGTGCCAGCAGGGACCTTCGTTCCTCTGGGGCCAACGTCCTGACTTTC.

The CDR3 spells CASSLALTSGEETQYF. CDR3 DNA sequence: TGTGCCAGCAGCTTGGCCCTGACTAGCGGGGAAGAGACCCAGTACTTC. The J gene is TRBJ2-5, the V gene TRBV5-4; 11 bases align to TRBD2. The CDR3 is 16 amino acids. In germline, CDR1 is SGHNT, CDR2 YYREEE (reference sequence). V shed 0 bases and J 3 bases; nucleotides not matched to a gene: 4.

This clonotype has at least ten counts. This sequence joins TRBV5-1 and TRBJ1-3; possibly TRBD1 for D (5 bases). The CDR3 loop spans 13 amino acids. V was cut by 4 bases and J by 2 bases, with 7 bases left in between. CDR1 is SGHRS and CDR2 is YFSETQ in the germline V gene. CDR3 protein: CASSAGPGNTIYF. CDR3 nucleotides: TGCGCCAGCAGCGCAGGGCCTGGAAACACCATATATTTT.

This clonotype has ten or more counts. CDR3: CASSREETQYF. The CDR3 DNA follows: TGTGCCAGCAGTCGGGAAGAGACCCAGTACTTC. This chain uses TRBV28 with TRBJ2-5, with D unresolved. This CDR3 is built from 11 residues. Germline V CDR1 and CDR2: MDHEN, SYDVKM. Trimming shortened V by 5 bases and J by 3 bases, and 4 bases separated the two germline ends.

This clonotype was recorded many times. This chain connects TRBV11-1 to TRBJ2-7; TRBD2 might be the D (7 bases). CDR1 and CDR2 from the germline V gene are SGHAT and FQDESV (reference sequence). V was trimmed by 5 bases and J by 0 bases, leaving 17 bases between them. The CDR3 has 16 amino acids. The CDR3 coding sequence is TGTGCCAGCAGCGCCAGTGCGGGGGCAGGCTCCTACGAGCAGTACTTC. This codes for CASSASAGAGSYEQYF.

V is TRBV7-2 and J is TRBJ1-2; 10 bases are a match to TRBD1. The CDR3 sequence is 16 residues long. The V and J ends lost 5 bases and 4 bases, in that order; junction bases with no gene match: 10. CDR1 is SGHTA and CDR2 is FQGNSA in the germline V gene. The CDR3 sequence is CASSPGTGVAGYGYTF. In DNA form, the CDR3 reads TGTGCCAGCAGCCCCGGGACAGGGGTAGCCGGCTATGGCTACACCTTC.

This clonotype was counted ten times or more. The CDR3 nucleotides are TGTGCCAGCAGAGGTGGAGACTATGGCTACACCTTC. Protein product: CASRGGDYGYTF. This chain uses TRBV6-6 with TRBJ1-2, with unresolved D. In germline, CDR1 is MNHNY, CDR2 SVGAGI (reference sequence). V gave up 6 bases and J gave up 3 bases, with 8 bases separating them. The CDR3 length is 12 residues.

This clonotype was detected many times. In DNA, the CDR3 is TGTGCCAGCAGTGAAGCCACCGGGACAGGACAAGAGACCCAGTACTTC. Protein product: CASSEATGTGQETQYF. The chain links TRBV25-1 to TRBJ2-5; TRBD1 agrees at 8 bases. The length of the CDR3 is 16 residues. The V gene end was trimmed by 2 bases and the J gene end by 2 bases; junction bases not matched to a gene: 7. Germline CDR1 is MGHDK and CDR2 is SYGVNS.

This clonotype was recorded many times. This chain joins TRBV29-1 and TRBJ2-1; 11 bases match TRBD2. The V segment lost 5 bases and the J segment 0 bases; nucleotides outside the gene matches: 3. Germline loops: CDR1 SQVTM, CDR2 ANQGSEA. The CDR3 contains 15 residues. The CDR3 reads CSVFSGRASYNEQFF. CDR3 bases: TGCAGCGTTTTTAGCGGGAGGGCCTCCTACAATGAGCAGTTCTTC.

This clonotype was seen many times. This chain connects TRBV7-6 to TRBJ2-3; 8 bases match TRBD1. J was trimmed by 4 bases and V by 5 bases; bases with no gene match: 5. Germline V gene lookup returns CDR1 SGHVS and CDR2 FNYEAQ. There are 14 residues in the CDR3. This CDR3 reads CASSLDRASDTQYF. The CDR3 DNA is TGTGCCAGCAGCCTGGACAGGGCCTCAGATACGCAGTATTTT.

Ten or more counts support this clonotype. The V gene is TRBV7-9, the J gene TRBJ2-7, with 8 bases identical to TRBD2. Germline lookup yields CDR1 SEHNR and CDR2 FQNEAQ (reference sequence). The CDR3 sequence is 15 residues long. Trimming removed 5 bases from V and 2 bases from J; junction bases left unmatched: 8. In DNA, the CDR3 is TGTGCCAGCAGCCTCAGCGGGAGAGTCACCTACGAGCAGTACTTC. It translates to CASSLSGRVTYEQYF.

This chain joins TRBV5-6 and TRBJ1-4; D gene ambiguous. Trimming stripped 2 bases from V and 10 bases from J, with 9 bases between. The length of the CDR3 is 12 residues. The germline CDR1 and CDR2 sequences are SGHDT and YYEEEE. The CDR3 sequence: CASSFQLGKLFF. CDR3 bases: TGTGCCAGCAGCTTTCAGCTCGGAAAACTGTTTTTT.

At least ten counts were recorded for this clonotype. V usage is TRBV7-2 and J usage is TRBJ1-6; perhaps TRBD1 as D (6 bases). This CDR3 spans 15 amino acids. The germline CDR1 and CDR2 sequences are SGHTA and FQGNSA. The germline V and J ends were trimmed by 2 bases and 6 bases, with 11 bases remaining between them. The CDR3 coding sequence is TGTGCCAGCAGCTTATTCGGGGGCGGTAATTCACCCCTCCACTTT. This sequence encodes CASSLFGGGNSPLHF.

This clonotype was counted ten times or more. V gene TRBV7-2 combines with J gene TRBJ2-3, with unresolved D. From germline, CDR1 is SGHTA and CDR2 FQGNSA. The CDR3 covers 12 residues. V lost 2 bases to trimming and J lost 8 bases, with 8 bases between them. The CDR3 is CASSLLVGTQYF. CDR3 bases: TGTGCCAGCAGCTTATTGGTTGGTACGCAGTATTTT.

This clonotype was found many times. The J gene is TRBJ2-2, the V gene TRBV20-1; 9 bases align to TRBD2. Trimming took 3 bases from V and 1 from J; bases not matched to a gene: 0. CDR1 and CDR2 from the germline V gene are DFQATT and SNEGSKA (reference sequence). The CDR3 runs to 14 residues. CDR3 in amino acids: CSASSGGNTGELFF. CDR3 sequence (DNA): TGCAGTGCTAGTAGCGGGGGGAACACCGGGGAGCTGTTTTTT.

This clonotype has a handful of counts. This chain uses TRBV5-1 with TRBJ2-3; 12 bases are shared with TRBD1. Trimming removed 2 bases from V and 4 bases from J; junction bases left unmatched: 17. Germline V CDR1 and CDR2: SGHRS, YFSETQ. The CDR3 loop spans 20 amino acids. The CDR3 region has the DNA TGCGCCAGCAGCTTACTGGGACAGGGGGCGAGAGGGCTTACGGCAGATACGCAGTATTTT. Protein sequence: CASSLLGQGARGLTADTQYF.

The chain combines TRBV7-9 with TRBJ2-1; either TRBD1 or TRBD2 may supply D (5 bases each). Germline CDR1 and CDR2: SEHNR and FQNEAQ (reference sequence). V was shortened by 5 bases and J by 6 bases, with 11 bases between the two germline ends. The CDR3 consists of 13 residues. CDR3 nucleotide sequence: TGTGCCAGCAGCAATTGGGACCGCAATGAGCAGTTCTTC. It specifies CASSNWDRNEQFF.

This clonotype was found many times. V gene TRBV5-4 combines with J gene TRBJ2-5, with D unresolved. The length of the CDR3 is 13 residues. Germline V CDR1 and CDR2: SGHNT, YYREEE (reference sequence). Trimming stripped 4 bases from V and 2 bases from J, with 9 bases between. The CDR3 nucleotides are TGTGCCAGCAGCGACGCGGTGCAAGAGACCCAGTACTTC. Translated, it gives CASSDAVQETQYF.

V is TRBV20-1 and J is TRBJ2-1, with 10 bases identical to TRBD1. V lost 5 bases and J lost 3; bases outside the gene matches: 7. Germline loops: CDR1 DFQATT, CDR2 SNEGSKA (reference sequence). The length of the CDR3 is 15 residues. Written as DNA, the CDR3 is TGCAGTGCTCCCCCCGGGACAGGGGTCTACAATGAGCAGTTCTTC. This gives the protein CSAPPGTGVYNEQFF.

This clonotype was seen at least ten times. The rearrangement links TRBV3-1 to TRBJ2-1; 9 bases are shared with TRBD2. The length of the CDR3 is 17 residues. Germline-derived CDR1 and CDR2 are LGHDT and YNNKEL (reference sequence). With 3 bases clipped from V and 10 bases from J, the junction kept 16 bases outside the gene matches. The CDR3 here is CASSQSLAGGPVGEQFF. CDR3 DNA: TGTGCCAGCAGCCAGTCTCTCGCGGGGGGGCCAGTAGGAGAGCAGTTCTTC.

The J gene is TRBJ2-5, the V gene TRBV13, with D unresolved. Germline assignment: CDR1 PRHDT and CDR2 FYEKMQ (reference sequence). The CDR3 is 20 residues long. The V end lost 5 bases, the J end lost 2 bases, and 30 bases lay between the germline ends. CDR3 in DNA: TGTGCCAGCAGCCCCCGTCCCCTCGAGGAACTCAAACCGCTGCAAGAGACCCAGTACTTC. This sequence encodes CASSPRPLEELKPLQETQYF.

A few counts support this clonotype. The chain is built from TRBV18 and TRBJ2-3; D not resolved. There are 12 residues in the CDR3. V lost 2 bases to trimming and J lost 6 bases, with 6 bases between them. Per the germline V gene, CDR1 is KGHSH and CDR2 is LQKENI. The CDR3 DNA sequence: TGTGCCAGCTCACCAAAGGAGGATACGCAGTATTTT. The encoded protein is CASSPKEDTQYF. Drawing the rest from reference TRBV18 and TRBJ2-3, the complete variable domain is NAGVMQNPRHLVRRRGQEARLRCSPMKGHSHVYWYRQLPEEGLKFMVYLQKENIIDESGMPKERFSAEFPKEGPSILRIQQVVRGDSAAYFCASSPKEDTQYFGPGTRLTVL.

This clonotype was counted at least ten times. The rearrangement uses TRBV20-1 and TRBJ2-3; TRBD2 matches at 9 bases. Germline values: CDR1 DFQATT, CDR2 SNEGSKA (reference sequence). The CDR3 runs to 14 residues. Trimming at V came to 5 bases and at J to 2 bases, leaving 5 bases not matched to a gene. The CDR3 DNA follows: TGCAGTGCTGCCGCTAGCGGGGTCACAGATACGCAGTATTTT. This sequence encodes CSAAASGVTDTQYF.

This clonotype occurred many times. This sequence joins TRBV28 and TRBJ2-7; D remains ambiguous. The CDR3 has 14 residues. Germline assignment: CDR1 MDHEN and CDR2 SYDVKM. The V gene lost 5 bases and the J gene lost 0 bases, with 11 bases spanning the gap. This chain's CDR3 is CASSPRLRSYEQYF. CDR3 bases: TGTGCCAGCAGTCCCAGACTCCGCTCCTACGAGCAGTACTTC.